The present TCR beta chain was sequenced within a study of T cell repertoires in cytomegalovirus infection. Study details: TCR beta signatures that were public indicated CMV infection and matching HLA type. Notes on the study in general: Carriers of CMV plus the relevant HLA were identified by cumulative public TCR beta family frequency.

The CDR3 sequence is 15 residues long. CDR1 and CDR2 (germline): LGHNA, YSLEER. V gave up 1 base and J gave up 0 bases, with 7 bases separating them. Using its own MiXCR run on the reads, TCRdb lists one record per CDR3 protein. The profile shows roughly 310,000 distinct CDR3 sequences, about a sixth of them singletons. This clonotype was found many times. Its specificity is not known. This sequence originates from a human donor in good health (CMV status not recorded). Some clones in this sample may be carry-over from other donors' samples. The sample comprised PBMCs. The genes are TRBV4-3 and TRBJ1-5; D is ambiguous. The CDR3 DNA reads as TGCGCCAGCAGCCAAGGGAGGAATAGCAATCAGCCCCAGCATTTT. Its protein is CASSQGRNSNQPQHF.